This T cell receptor (beta chain) was retrieved from a study of cytomegalovirus exposure and HLA in healthy donors. The study ran its PCR with 60 Vbeta and 13 Jbeta primers. The method was immunoSEQ multiplex PCR; TCRdb's version includes in-frame clones alone and lacks a portion of them. The sample lists around 97,000 clones, roughly 77% occurring once. Sequencing was done on a sample of PBMCs. This TCR derives from a woman aged 18-30 years in good health and CMV-seropositive.

The CDR3 nucleotides are TGTGCCAGCAGCTTGGATGGAGGGTTGGACGAGCAGTACTTC. Protein product: CASSLDGGLDEQYF. The chain combines TRBV5-6 with TRBJ2-7; TRBD2 might be the D (6 bases). The CDR3 covers 14 residues. The germline V gene has CDR1 SGHDT and CDR2 YYEEEE. V was shortened by 0 bases and J by 5 bases, with 12 bases between the two germline ends.